These T cell receptor beta chains were read from a single sample in a study of blood T cell repertoires in COVID-19. Sequencing was performed with immunoSEQ multiplex PCR; in TCRdb, only in-frame clones are kept and a portion is missing. Of 200,000 to 250,000 clones detected, 85% to 90% appear once; the ten largest clones hold less than 3.5%. The sequencing sample was made of peripheral blood. These receptors all come from a man aged 25 to 40 with COVID-19, enrolled during active disease. Both conserved end residues are part of each CDR3. The D gene is left open where the match is weak. For some rows the clone size is stated as once, few or many, or as a class when expanded; others skip it.

TRBV3-1/TRBV3-2,few,NA,TRBJ2-1,TGTGCCAGCAGCCAGGCCCTTAACCCCCTTAATGAGCAGTTCTTC,CASSQALNPLNEQFF
TRBV3-1/TRBV3-2,NA,NA,TRBJ1-2,TGTGCCAGCAGCCAAGCCGGGTATGGCTACACCTTC,CASSQAGYGYTF
TRBV7-9,NA,TRBD1,TRBJ1-1,TGTGCCAGCAGCTTAGTTAGGGGGCTGCGCACTGAAGCTTTCTTT,CASSLVRGLRTEAFF
TRBV10-2,NA,TRBD1,TRBJ1-1,TGCGCCAGCACGAGGGGGCTAGGGGCTGAAGCTTTCTTT,CASTRGLGAEAFF
TRBV18,NA,NA,TRBJ1-1,TGTGCCAGCTCACCACGGCAAGACTTGAACACTGAAGCTTTCTTT,CASSPRQDLNTEAFF
TRBV7-2,NA,TRBD2,TRBJ2-7,TGTGCCAGCAGCTTAGTTGAGGGCGGGGGCTACGAGCAGTACTTC,CASSLVEGGGYEQYF
TRBV7-9,NA,NA,TRBJ2-3,TGTGCCAGCACTGGCGGGGCAGATACGCAGTATTTT,CASTGGADTQYF
TRBV2,NA,NA,TRBJ1-1,TGTGCCAGCAGTCCCGGGACTTTCCCCCCATCTTTCTTT,CASSPGTFPPSFF
TRBV2,NA,TRBD1,TRBJ2-7,TGTGCCAGCAGGATGACCGGGACAGCATTCTACGAGCAGTACTTC,CASRMTGTAFYEQYF
TRBV21-1,NA,NA,TRBJ1-4,TGTGCCAGCAGCAAAGGCCCCCCGGGACAGGGACTTCGTGCGGCTAATGAAAAACTGTTTTTT,CASSKGPPGQGLRAANEKLFF
TRBV3-1/TRBV3-2,NA,NA,TRBJ1-2,TGTGCCAGCAGCCAAGATCGGGGGGCTAGTGGCTACACCTTC,CASSQDRGASGYTF
TRBV6-2/TRBV6-3,NA,NA,TRBJ1-1,TGTGCCAGCAGTTACGGGGGGAGCCAGAACACTGAAGCTTTCTTT,CASSYGGSQNTEAFF
TRBV28,NA,NA,TRBJ2-7,TGTGCCAGCCTTGGGGCCCCCGGCTCCTACGAGCAGTACTTC,CASLGAPGSYEQYF
TRBV7-2,once,NA,TRBJ2-3,TGTGCCAGCAGCCCAGCCCATCCCGGGGATACGCAGTATTTT,CASSPAHPGDTQYF
TRBV19,NA,TRBD1,TRBJ2-1,TGTGCCAGTACCTGGAGGCCGGGACAGGGGAACTACAATGAGCAGTTCTTC,CASTWRPGQGNYNEQFF
TRBV2,NA,NA,TRBJ2-5,TGTGCCAGTCCGGAAGGGGGCCAAGAGACCCAGTACTTC,CASPEGGQETQYF
TRBV30,once,TRBD2,TRBJ2-4,TGTGCCTACTCCACTACCAGGACTAGCGGGAGTCGGGCCAAAAACATTCAGTACTTC,CAYSTTRTSGSRAKNIQYF
TRBV6-5,NA,NA,TRBJ2-1,TGTGCCAGCAGCGCCCTCCAAACTAGTAGCAATGAGCAGTTCTTC,CASSALQTSSNEQFF
TRBV9,NA,NA,TRBJ1-2,TGTGCCAGCACCCCGACAGTTTACTATGGCTACACCTTC,CASTPTVYYGYTF
TRBV28,NA,NA,TRBJ1-2,TGTGCCAGCAGAAAATCTACGACAGGCTACTATGGCTACACCTTC,CASRKSTTGYYGYTF
TRBV24-1,NA,TRBD1,TRBJ1-4,TGTGCCACCAGTGAGCGGGGGACAGGGGATGAAAAACTGTTTTTT,CATSERGTGDEKLFF
TRBV7-3,NA,TRBD1,TRBJ2-4,TGTGCCAGCAGCCAAAACAGGGGGGACATTCAGTACTTC,CASSQNRGDIQYF
TRBV28,NA,TRBD1,TRBJ1-3,TGTGCCAGTGACAGGGTCTCTGGAAACACCATATATTTT,CASDRVSGNTIYF
TRBV2,NA,TRBD1,TRBJ1-3,TGTGCCAGCAGTGAATACGGGACAGGCGCTGGAAACACCATATATTTT,CASSEYGTGAGNTIYF
TRBV19,NA,NA,TRBJ1-5,TGTGCCAGTACGCTCGGGTATAATAGCAATCAGCCCCAGCATTTT,CASTLGYNSNQPQHF
TRBV14,NA,NA,TRBJ1-6,TGTGCCAGCAACCGACAAGGCAGTAATTCACCCCTCCACTTT,CASNRQGSNSPLHF
TRBV4-2,NA,NA,TRBJ2-1,TGTGCCAGCAGCCGACCCGACACCTACAATGAGCAGTTCTTC,CASSRPDTYNEQFF
TRBV19,NA,NA,TRBJ1-2,TGTGCCACATGTAATAAGGGGCTTGATGGCTACACCTTC,CATCNKGLDGYTF
TRBV3-1/TRBV3-2,NA,NA,TRBJ1-5,TGTGCCAGCAGCCAACAGATAAGCAATCAGCCCCAGCATTTT,CASSQQISNQPQHF
TRBV24-1,NA,TRBD1,TRBJ1-5,TGTGCCACCAGTGATGGGGCCGACAGGGTCGGGCAGCCCCAGCATTTT,CATSDGADRVGQPQHF
TRBV11-2,NA,TRBD2,TRBJ2-3,TGTGCCAGCAGCCACGGGACTAGCGGGAGGGTAGGGGATACGCAGTATTTT,CASSHGTSGRVGDTQYF
TRBV24-1,NA,TRBD2,TRBJ2-2,TGTGCCACCAGTGCGGCGGGAGACACCGGGGAGCTGTTTTTT,CATSAAGDTGELFF
TRBV27,NA,TRBD1,TRBJ1-1,TGTGCCAGCAGTAACCAGGGGGGCGCTGAAGCTTTCTTT,CASSNQGGAEAFF
TRBV6-5,once,NA,TRBJ1-5,TGTGCCAGCAGTTACTCCCGGGGCAATCAGCCCCAGCATTTT,CASSYSRGNQPQHF
TRBV7-9,once,NA,TRBJ1-3,TGTGCCAGCAGCCGAGGGGGGGCATCTGATGGAAACACCATATATTTT,CASSRGGASDGNTIYF
TRBV2,NA,TRBD1,TRBJ1-1,TGTGCCAGCAGGGGGACAGGGGAAGCTTTCTTT,CASRGTGEAFF